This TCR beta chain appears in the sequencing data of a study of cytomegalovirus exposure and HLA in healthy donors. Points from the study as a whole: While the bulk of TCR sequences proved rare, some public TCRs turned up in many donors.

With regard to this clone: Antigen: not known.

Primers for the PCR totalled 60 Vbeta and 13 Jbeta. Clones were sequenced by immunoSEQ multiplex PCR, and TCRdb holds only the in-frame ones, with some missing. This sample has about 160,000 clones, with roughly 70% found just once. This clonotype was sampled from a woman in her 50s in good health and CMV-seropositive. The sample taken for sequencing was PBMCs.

The CDR3 loop is CASSRTPSAIYNEQFF. CDR3 bases: TGTGCCAGCAGCAGAACTCCTAGCGCGATCTACAATGAGCAGTTCTTC. This chain connects TRBV9 to TRBJ2-1, with TRBD2 as a possible D gene (6 bases). From germline, CDR1 is SGDLS and CDR2 YYNGEE. V was pared by 4 bases and J by 3 bases, with 17 bases between. CDR3 size: 16 residues.